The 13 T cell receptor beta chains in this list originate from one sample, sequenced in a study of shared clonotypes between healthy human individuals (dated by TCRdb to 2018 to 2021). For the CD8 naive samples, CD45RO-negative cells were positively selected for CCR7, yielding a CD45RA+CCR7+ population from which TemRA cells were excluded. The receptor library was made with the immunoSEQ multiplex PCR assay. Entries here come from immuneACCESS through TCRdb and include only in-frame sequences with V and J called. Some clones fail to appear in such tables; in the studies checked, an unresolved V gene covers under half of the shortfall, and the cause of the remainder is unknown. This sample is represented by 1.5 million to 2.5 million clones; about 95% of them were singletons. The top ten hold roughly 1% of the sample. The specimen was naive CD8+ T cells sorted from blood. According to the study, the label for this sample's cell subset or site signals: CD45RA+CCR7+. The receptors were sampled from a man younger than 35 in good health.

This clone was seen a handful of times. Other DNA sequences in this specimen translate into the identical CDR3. CDR3 coding DNA: TGTGCCAGCAGCTTAGTCCGCACTGAAGCTTTCTTT. This translates into CASSLVRTEAFF. The chain uses TRBV11-2 and TRBJ1-1; the D is unclear. The CDR3 sequence is 12 residues long. The V gene's germline CDR1 is SGHAT and CDR2 FQNNGV. The ends were cut back, 1 base at V and 4 bases at J, with 4 bases in the middle.

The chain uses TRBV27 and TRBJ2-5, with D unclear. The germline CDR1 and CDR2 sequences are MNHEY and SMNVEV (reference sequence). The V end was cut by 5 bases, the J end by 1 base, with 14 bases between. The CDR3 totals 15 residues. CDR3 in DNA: TGTGCCAGCAGTCAAGTAATTAGCACCCAAGAGACCCAGTACTTC. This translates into CASSQVISTQETQYF.

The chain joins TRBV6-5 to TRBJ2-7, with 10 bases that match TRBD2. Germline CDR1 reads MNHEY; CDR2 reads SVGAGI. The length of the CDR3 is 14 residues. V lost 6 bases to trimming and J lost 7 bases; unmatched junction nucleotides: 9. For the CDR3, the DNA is TGTGCCAGCAGCACTCTAGCGGGAGAGCTGGAGCAGTACTTC. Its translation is CASSTLAGELEQYF.

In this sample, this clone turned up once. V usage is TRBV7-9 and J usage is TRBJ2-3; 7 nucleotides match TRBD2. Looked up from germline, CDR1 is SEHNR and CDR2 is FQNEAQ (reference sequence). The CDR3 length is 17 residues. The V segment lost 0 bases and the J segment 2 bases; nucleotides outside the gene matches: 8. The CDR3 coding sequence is TGTGCCAGCAGCTTAGCGAGGCTAGCGGTACTCACAGATACGCAGTATTTT. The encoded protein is CASSLARLAVLTDTQYF.

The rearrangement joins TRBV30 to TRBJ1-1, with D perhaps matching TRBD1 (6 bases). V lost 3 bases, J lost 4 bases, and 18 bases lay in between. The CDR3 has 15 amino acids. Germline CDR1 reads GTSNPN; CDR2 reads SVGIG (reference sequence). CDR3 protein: CAWRDLPGAATEAFF. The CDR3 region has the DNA TGTGCCTGGAGAGATCTACCGGGGGCGGCCACTGAAGCTTTCTTT. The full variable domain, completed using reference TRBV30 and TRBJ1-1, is SQTIHQWPATLVQPVGSPLSLECTVEGTSNPNLYWYRQAAGRGLQLLFYSVGIGQISSEVPQNLSASRPQDRQFILSSKKLLLSDSGFYLCAWRDLPGAATEAFFGQGTRLTVV.

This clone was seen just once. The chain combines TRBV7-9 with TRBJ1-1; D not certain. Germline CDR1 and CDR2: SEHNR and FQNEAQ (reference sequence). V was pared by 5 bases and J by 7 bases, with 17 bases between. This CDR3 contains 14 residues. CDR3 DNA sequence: TGTGCCAGCAGCCCCGGCCCCGAACGGGGTGAAGCTTTCTTT. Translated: CASSPGPERGEAFF.

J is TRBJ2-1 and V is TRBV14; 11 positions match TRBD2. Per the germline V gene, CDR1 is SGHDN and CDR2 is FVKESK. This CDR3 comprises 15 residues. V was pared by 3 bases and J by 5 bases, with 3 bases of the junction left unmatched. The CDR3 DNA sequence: TGTGCCAGCAGCCAGGGACTAGCGGTTAACAATGAGCAGTTCTTC. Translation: CASSQGLAVNNEQFF.

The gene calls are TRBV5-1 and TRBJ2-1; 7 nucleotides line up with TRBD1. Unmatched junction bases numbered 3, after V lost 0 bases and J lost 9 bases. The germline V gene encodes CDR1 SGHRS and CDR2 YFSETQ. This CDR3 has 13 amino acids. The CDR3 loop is CASSLAGGTEQFF. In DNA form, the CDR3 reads TGCGCCAGCAGCTTGGCAGGGGGTACTGAGCAGTTCTTC. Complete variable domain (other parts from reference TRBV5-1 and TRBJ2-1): KAGVTQTPRYLIKTRGQQVTLSCSPISGHRSVSWYQQTPGQGLQFLFEYFSETQRNKGNFPGRFSGRQFSNSRSEMNVSTLELGDSALYLCASSLAGGTEQFFGPGTRLTVL.

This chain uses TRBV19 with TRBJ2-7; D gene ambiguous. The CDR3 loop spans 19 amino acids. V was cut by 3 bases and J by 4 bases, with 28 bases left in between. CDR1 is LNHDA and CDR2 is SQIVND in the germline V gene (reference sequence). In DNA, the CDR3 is TGTGCCAGTAGTATCCAACACAGACGGATTCAGTGGCCCCTATACGAGCAGTACTTC. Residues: CASSIQHRRIQWPLYEQYF.

CDR3 nucleotides: TGCGCCAGCAGCCAAGATCCCGGGACAGACGAGCAGTACTTC. It is translated as CASSQDPGTDEQYF. The chain links TRBV4-1 to TRBJ2-7; the match to TRBD1 covers 7 bases. V lost 0 bases, J lost 5 bases, and 4 bases stayed unmatched. Germline CDR1 reads MGHRA; CDR2 reads YSYEKL. This CDR3 is 14 amino acids long.

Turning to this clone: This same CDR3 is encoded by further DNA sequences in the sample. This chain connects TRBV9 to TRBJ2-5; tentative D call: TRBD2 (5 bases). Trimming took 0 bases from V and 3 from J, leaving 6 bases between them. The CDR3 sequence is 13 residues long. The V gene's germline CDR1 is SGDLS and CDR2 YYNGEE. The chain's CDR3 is CASSVEGEETQYF. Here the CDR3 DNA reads TGTGCCAGCAGCGTAGAGGGAGAAGAGACCCAGTACTTC. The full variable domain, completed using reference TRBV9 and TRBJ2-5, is DSGVTQTPKHLITATGQRVTLRCSPRSGDLSVYWYQQSLDQGLQFLIQYYNGEERAKGNILERFSAQQFPDLHSELNLSSLELGDSALYFCASSVEGEETQYFGPGTRLLVL.

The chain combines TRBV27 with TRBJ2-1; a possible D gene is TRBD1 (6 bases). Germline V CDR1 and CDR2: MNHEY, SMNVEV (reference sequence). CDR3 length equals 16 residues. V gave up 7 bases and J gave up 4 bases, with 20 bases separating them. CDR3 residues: CASILSGGTGYNEQFF. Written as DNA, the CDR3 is TGTGCCAGCATCCTAAGTGGGGGCACTGGATACAATGAGCAGTTCTTC.

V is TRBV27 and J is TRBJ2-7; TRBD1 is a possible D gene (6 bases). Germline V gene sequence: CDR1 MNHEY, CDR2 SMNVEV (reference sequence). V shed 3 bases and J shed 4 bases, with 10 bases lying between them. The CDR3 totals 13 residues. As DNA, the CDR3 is TGTGCCAGCAGTTTTCAACAGGGATACGAGCAGTACTTC. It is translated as CASSFQQGYEQYF.